A selection of T cell receptor beta chains follows, all from one sample in a study of identical twins. TCRdb recomputed calls from the 5' RACE reads with MiXCR, one row per CDR3 protein. This sample has 500,000 to 650,000 distinct CDR3 sequences, with approximately 20% found just once. Another study also made use of these data, one on yellow fever vaccine responses in identical twins.

The source material was CD4+ T cells sorted from blood. Receptor source: a woman aged 18-35 years in good health. Both conserved end residues are part of each CDR3. The D gene is left open where the match is weak. Expanded clones get a size class; other rows say once, few or many, or leave the size out.

size	V	D	J	DNA	CDR3
-	TRBV6-5	TRBD1	TRBJ2-1	TGTGCCAGCAGTTACAGCCCCCTTGTGACAGGGTACAATGAGCAGTTCTTC	CASSYSPLVTGYNEQFF
-	TRBV5-1	-	TRBJ2-7	TGCGCCAGCAGCCGGGGGGCGGGGTGGCGAGCAGCCTACGAGCAGTACTTC	CASSRGAGWRAAYEQYF
-	TRBV5-1	TRBD2	TRBJ2-5	TGCGCCAGCAGCTTACTCCCAGCGGGAGAAATGGGAGAGACCCAGTACTTC	CASSLLPAGEMGETQYF
few	TRBV27	-	TRBJ1-5	TGTGCCAGCAGTCAGGGATACGGGAATCAGCCCCAGCATTTT	CASSQGYGNQPQHF
-	TRBV7-8	-	TRBJ2-7	TGTGCCAGCAGCCCCCGAGGGGGGCTAGCTAGCGAGCAGTACTTC	CASSPRGGLASEQYF
-	TRBV10-3	-	TRBJ2-5	TGTGCCATCAGTGAAAGAGAGGGAGAGGAGACCCAGTACTTC	CAISEREGEETQYF
-	TRBV12-3/TRBV12-4	-	TRBJ2-4	TGTGCCAGCAGCGGACACTACATAGCCAAAAACATTCAGTACTTC	CASSGHYIAKNIQYF
few	TRBV10-3	TRBD1	TRBJ1-5	TGTGCCATCAGCGGACAGGGGGATCAGCCCCAGCATTTT	CAISGQGDQPQHF
-	TRBV5-1	-	TRBJ1-6	TGCGCCAGCAGCTTGGATCGGGGGGTAAGGAATTCACCCCTCCACTTT	CASSLDRGVRNSPLHF
-	TRBV29-1	TRBD2	TRBJ2-1	TGCAGCGTCTGGCAGGGGGCTAGCGGGAGCACCTACAATGAGCAGTTCTTC	CSVWQGASGSTYNEQFF
-	TRBV29-1	-	TRBJ1-4	TGCAGCGTTGCCACGAGTAATGAAAAACTGTTTTTT	CSVATSNEKLFF
-	TRBV10-3	-	TRBJ1-3	TGTGCCACCATAAGGGACGGACTCTCTGGAAACACCATATATTTT	CATIRDGLSGNTIYF
few	TRBV7-2	TRBD2	TRBJ2-2	TGTGCCAGCAGCTTTCGGACTAGCCGACCCGGGGAGCTGTTTTTT	CASSFRTSRPGELFF
-	TRBV2	TRBD2	TRBJ2-7	TGTGCCAGCGCCAGCGGGAGGGCCGGGTCCTACGAGCAGTACTTC	CASASGRAGSYEQYF
-	TRBV20-1	-	TRBJ2-5	TGCAGTGCTAGCGCCGAGACCCAGTACTTC	CSASAETQYF
-	TRBV18	-	TRBJ2-2	TGTGCCAGCTCACCAAGGGTAGCGAACACCGGGGAGCTGTTTTTT	CASSPRVANTGELFF
-	TRBV12-3/TRBV12-4	-	TRBJ1-1	TGTGCCAGCAGACCCGGGACACTGAACACTGAAGCTTTCTTT	CASRPGTLNTEAFF
-	TRBV11-2	-	TRBJ2-7	TGTGCCAGCAGCTTAGTTTGGGAGCAGTACTTC	CASSLVWEQYF
-	TRBV20-1	-	TRBJ2-7	TGCAGTGCAAGCCGGCCCGCGCCCTACGAGCAGTACTTC	CSASRPAPYEQYF
few	TRBV5-1	TRBD2	TRBJ2-7	TGCGCCAGCAGCCTCGCACCTCCGGGACTAGGGTACGAGCAGTACTTC	CASSLAPPGLGYEQYF
few	TRBV6-5	-	TRBJ2-1	TGTGCCAGCAACTCGGTGGATGAGCAGTTCTTC	CASNSVDEQFF
-	TRBV3-1	-	TRBJ1-5	TGTGCCAGCGCCCCTGGGCTTGACCGCAATCAGCCCCAGCATTTT	CASAPGLDRNQPQHF
-	TRBV7-8	TRBD1	TRBJ2-1	TGTGCCAGCAGCAAACTGACACAGGGGTTTGTCTACAATGAGCAGTTCTTC	CASSKLTQGFVYNEQFF
few	TRBV20-1	-	TRBJ2-2	TGCAGTGCTAGTGGGGTTTCCACCGGGGAGCTGTTTTTT	CSASGVSTGELFF
-	TRBV18	TRBD2	TRBJ2-4	TGTGCCAGCTCACCACCGGTAAGAACTAGCGGCCACCGCGGAAACATTCAGTACTTC	CASSPPVRTSGHRGNIQYF
few	TRBV5-5	TRBD1	TRBJ1-5	TGTGCCAGCAGCGCGGCAGGGACAGGCAATCAGCCCCAGCATTTT	CASSAAGTGNQPQHF
-	TRBV3-1	-	TRBJ2-3	TGTGCCAGCAGCCAAGATGGGGACACAGATACGCAGTATTTT	CASSQDGDTDTQYF
-	TRBV5-1	TRBD2	TRBJ2-1	TGCGCCAGCAGCTTGGTGGGAGGGCCAGGGTACAATGAGCAGTTCTTC	CASSLVGGPGYNEQFF
few	TRBV9	TRBD1	TRBJ2-4	TGTGCCAGCAGCGTCGACAGGGCGAAGGTCTGGACAATAGCCAAAAACATTCAGTACTTC	CASSVDRAKVWTIAKNIQYF
-	TRBV20-1	TRBD2	TRBJ2-7	TGCAGTGCTAGCCGTGCTAGCGGGAGAAGCGAGCAGTACTTC	CSASRASGRSEQYF
few	TRBV11-1	TRBD2	TRBJ2-1	TGTGCCAGCAGCGCTGGCATCCACACGGGGGAGGGTTCCTACAATGAGCAGTTCTTC	CASSAGIHTGEGSYNEQFF
few	TRBV6-1	-	TRBJ1-4	TGTGCCAGCAGTGAACCCGGGGAGGGGAGTGAAAAACTGTTTTTT	CASSEPGEGSEKLFF
-	TRBV2	-	TRBJ2-4	TGTGCCAGCAGTGGGATTGGTGCGAACATTCAGTACTTC	CASSGIGANIQYF
few	TRBV20-1	TRBD2	TRBJ2-1	TGCAGTGCCCCGCGGGGAGGGGCTTACAATGAGCAGTTCTTC	CSAPRGGAYNEQFF
-	TRBV24-1	TRBD2	TRBJ2-1	TGTGCCACCAGTGATTTGTCGGGACTAGCGGGAGGTCACAATGAGCAGTTCTTC	CATSDLSGLAGGHNEQFF
few	TRBV7-9	-	TRBJ1-5	TGTGCCAGCAGCCCACAGGATCAGCCCCAGCATTTT	CASSPQDQPQHF
-	TRBV5-1	TRBD2	TRBJ2-3	TGCGCCAGCAGTGGCGGGGGTCCGGCCAACACAGATACGCAGTATTTT	CASSGGGPANTDTQYF
few	TRBV20-1	-	TRBJ2-2	TGCAGTGCTAGGAGGGTGGCGGGTGGGGAGCTGTTTTTT	CSARRVAGGELFF
-	TRBV9	-	TRBJ1-5	TGTGCCAGCAGCGTAGCTCCGGACACATGGGAGCCCCAGCATTTT	CASSVAPDTWEPQHF